This T cell receptor beta chain was recovered during a study of T-cell reconstitution after alpha-beta-depleted transplantation in children. Germline loops: CDR1 SGHAT, CDR2 FQNNGV. This CDR3 region has 14 residues. The V end lost 5 bases, the J end lost 13 bases, and 23 bases lay between the germline ends. Unique molecular identifiers were incorporated during preparation of the TCRbeta library. One entry per CDR3 protein, called by TCRdb with MiXCR from the PCR reads. The repertoire holds a few hundred thousand distinct CDR3 sequences, approximately 20% seen once, with approximately 3% in the top ten.

This specimen consisted of PBMCs from the stem cell graft donor, obtained from the stem cell graft. The gene calls are TRBV11-2 and TRBJ2-5; the D gene is possibly TRBD2 (5 bases). This TCR was recovered from a human donor who donated a stem cell graft to a child with acute lymphoblastic leukemia. The CDR3 nucleotides read TGTGCCAGCAGCGTAAATCTGCGAGTAGAGAGCGGGTACTTC. Amino acids: CASSVNLRVESGYF.